The sequence of this T cell receptor (beta chain) was determined in a study of T cell changes during pregnancy in multiple sclerosis. Only in-frame clones appear in the TCRdb table, and some are missing; sequencing was by immunoSEQ multiplex PCR. This table has over 65,000 clones, approximately 89% appearing once. The junction had 8 bases not matched to a gene; V was cut back by 4 bases and J by 7 bases. The CDR3 is 15 residues long. Germline lookup yields CDR1 SGHNT and CDR2 YYREEE (reference sequence). The sample here was peripheral blood, taken in the first trimester of pregnancy. The chain employs TRBV5-4 and TRBJ1-6; 7 positions agree with TRBD1. The clonotype comes from a female donor in good health, enrolled as a control in a pregnancy study. Written as DNA, the CDR3 is TGTGCCAGCAGCGCAAAGGAGGGGGCGAATTCACCCCTCCACTTT. It is translated as CASSAKEGANSPLHF. Based on the CDR3 plus reference TRBV5-4 and TRBJ1-6, the full variable domain is ETGVTQSPTHLIKTRGQQVTLRCSSQSGHNTVSWYQQALGQGPQFIFQYYREEENGRGNFPPRFSGLQFPNYSSELNVNALELDDSALYLCASSAKEGANSPLHFGNGTRLTVT.